The source of this T cell receptor beta chain is a study of blood T cell repertoires in COVID-19. As for the study in general: Specimens from acute and convalescent COVID-19 originated in the United States, Italy and Spain.

This table comes from immunoSEQ multiplex PCR, and its TCRdb copy is limited to in-frame clones, with some not included. The data show roughly 100,000 clones, with roughly 90% seen just once and around 6.2% held by the top ten. V dropped 4 bases and J dropped 8 bases, with 9 bases sitting between them. The CDR3 runs 13 residues. Germline assignment: CDR1 LGHDT and CDR2 YNNKEL (reference sequence). The clonotype comes from a human donor in a cohort sampled during active COVID-19. Specimen: peripheral blood. V usage is TRBV3-1 (or the pseudogene TRBV3-2) and J usage is TRBJ1-6; D not resolved. The CDR3 sequence: CASSLNEDSPLHF. The CDR3 nucleotides are TGTGCCAGCAGCCTAAACGAGGATTCACCCCTCCACTTT.